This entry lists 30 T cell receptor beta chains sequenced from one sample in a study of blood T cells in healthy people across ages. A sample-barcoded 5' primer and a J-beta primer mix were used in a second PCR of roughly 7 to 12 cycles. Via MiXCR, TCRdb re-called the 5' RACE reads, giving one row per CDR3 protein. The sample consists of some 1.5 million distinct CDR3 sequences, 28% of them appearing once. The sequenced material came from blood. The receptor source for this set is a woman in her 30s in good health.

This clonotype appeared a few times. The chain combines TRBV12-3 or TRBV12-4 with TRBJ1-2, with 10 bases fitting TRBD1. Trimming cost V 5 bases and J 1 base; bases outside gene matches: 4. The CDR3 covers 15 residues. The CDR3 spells CASSNRDRGNYGYTF. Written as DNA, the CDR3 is TGTGCCAGCAGTAATCGGGACAGGGGTAACTATGGCTACACCTTC.

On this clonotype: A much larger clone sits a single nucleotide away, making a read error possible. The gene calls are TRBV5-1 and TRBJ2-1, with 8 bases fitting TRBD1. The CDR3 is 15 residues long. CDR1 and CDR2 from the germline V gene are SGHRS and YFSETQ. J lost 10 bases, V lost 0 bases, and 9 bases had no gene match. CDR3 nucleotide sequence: TGCGCCAGCAGCTTGGATACAGGGGGTTACGACGAGCAGTTCTTC. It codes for CASSLDTGGYDEQFF. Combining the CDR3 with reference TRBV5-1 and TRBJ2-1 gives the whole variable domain KAGVTQTPRYLIKTRGQQVTLSCSPISGHRSVSWYQQTPGQGLQFLFEYFSETQRNKGNFPGRFSGRQFSNSRSEMNVSTLELGDSALYLCASSLDTGGYDEQFFGPGTRLTVL.

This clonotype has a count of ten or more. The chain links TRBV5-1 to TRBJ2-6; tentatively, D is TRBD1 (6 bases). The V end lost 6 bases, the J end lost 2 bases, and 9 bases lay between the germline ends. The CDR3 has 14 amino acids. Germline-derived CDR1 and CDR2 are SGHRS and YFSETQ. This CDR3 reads CASTGVAGANVLTF. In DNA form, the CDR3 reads TGCGCCAGCACAGGGGTTGCTGGGGCCAACGTCCTGACTTTC.

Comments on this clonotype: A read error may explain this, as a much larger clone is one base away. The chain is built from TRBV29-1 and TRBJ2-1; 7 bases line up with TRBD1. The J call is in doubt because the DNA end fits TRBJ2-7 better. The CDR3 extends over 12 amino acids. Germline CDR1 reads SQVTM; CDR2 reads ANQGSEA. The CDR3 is CSGWDSYNEQYF. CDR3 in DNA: TGCAGCGGATGGGACAGTTATAATGAGCAGTACTTC.

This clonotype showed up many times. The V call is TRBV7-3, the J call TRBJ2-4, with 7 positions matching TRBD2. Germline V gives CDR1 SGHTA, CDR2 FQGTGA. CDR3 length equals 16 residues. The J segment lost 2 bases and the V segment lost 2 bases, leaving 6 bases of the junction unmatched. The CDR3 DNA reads TGTGCCAGCAGCTTACCGGCGGGAGAATCCAAAAACATTCAGTACTTC. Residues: CASSLPAGESKNIQYF.

Here the CDR3 DNA reads TGCAGTGCTAGATCTACAGGGGACCAGCCCCAGCATTTT. Amino acids: CSARSTGDQPQHF. The chain couples TRBV20-1 to TRBJ1-5; TRBD1 matches 7 bases. Trimming removed 2 bases from V and 7 bases from J; junction bases left unmatched: 5. Germline CDR1 reads DFQATT; CDR2 reads SNEGSKA (reference sequence). The CDR3 extends over 13 amino acids.

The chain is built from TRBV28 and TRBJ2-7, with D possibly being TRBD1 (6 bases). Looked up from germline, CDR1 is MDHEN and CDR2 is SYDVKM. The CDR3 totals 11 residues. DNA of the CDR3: TGTGCTGCACAGGGTAGGTACGAGCAGTACTTC. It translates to CAAQGRYEQYF.

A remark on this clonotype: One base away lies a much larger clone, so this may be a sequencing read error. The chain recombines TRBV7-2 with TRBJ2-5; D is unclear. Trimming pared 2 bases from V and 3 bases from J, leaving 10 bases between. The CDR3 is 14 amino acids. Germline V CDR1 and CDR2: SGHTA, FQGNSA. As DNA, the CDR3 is TGTGCCAGCAGCTTACAACCAAGGGAAGAGACCCAGTACTTC. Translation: CASSLQPREETQYF.

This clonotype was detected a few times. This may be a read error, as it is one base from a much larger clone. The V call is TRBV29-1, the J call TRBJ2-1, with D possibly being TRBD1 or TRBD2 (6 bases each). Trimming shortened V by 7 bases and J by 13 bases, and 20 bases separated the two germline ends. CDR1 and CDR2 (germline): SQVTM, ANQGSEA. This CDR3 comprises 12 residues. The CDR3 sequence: CSGGGITGTQFF. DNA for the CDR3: TGCAGCGGAGGGGGGATAACGGGGACCCAGTTCTTC.

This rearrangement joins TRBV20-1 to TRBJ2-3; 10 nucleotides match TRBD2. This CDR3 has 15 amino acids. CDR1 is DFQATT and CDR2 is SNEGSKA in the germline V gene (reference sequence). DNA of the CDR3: TGCAATGGTAGTCTAGCGGGGGAGGGTACTAATACGCAGTATTTT. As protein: CNGSLAGEGTNTQYF.

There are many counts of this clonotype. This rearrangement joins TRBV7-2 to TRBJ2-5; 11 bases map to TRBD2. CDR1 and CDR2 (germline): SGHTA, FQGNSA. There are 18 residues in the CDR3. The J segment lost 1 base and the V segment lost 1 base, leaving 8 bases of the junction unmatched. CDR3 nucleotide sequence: TGTGCCAGCAGCTTAGGGTCCTTAGCGGGAGGGACCCAAGAGACCCAGTACTTC. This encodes CASSLGSLAGGTQETQYF.

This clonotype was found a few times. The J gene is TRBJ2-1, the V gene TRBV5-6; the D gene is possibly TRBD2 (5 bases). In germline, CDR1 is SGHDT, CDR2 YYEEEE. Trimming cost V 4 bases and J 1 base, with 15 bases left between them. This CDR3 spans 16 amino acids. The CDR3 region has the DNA TGTGCCAGCAGCCCCCTGGAGCGGAGATCCTACAATGAGCAGTTCTTC. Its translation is CASSPLERRSYNEQFF.

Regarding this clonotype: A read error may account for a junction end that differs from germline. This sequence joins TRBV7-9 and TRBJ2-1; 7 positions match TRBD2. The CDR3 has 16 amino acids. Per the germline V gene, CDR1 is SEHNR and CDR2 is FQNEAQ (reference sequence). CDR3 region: CASSLFERDRINERFF. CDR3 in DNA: TGTGCCAGCAGCTTATTCGAGCGGGACCGAATCAATGAGCGGTTCTTC.

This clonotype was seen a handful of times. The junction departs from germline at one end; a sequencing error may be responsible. The CDR3 loop reads CASSPTGGGTNTQYF. The CDR3 DNA sequence: TGTGCCAGCAGCCCAACAGGAGGAGGCACAAATACGCAGTATTTT. The gene calls are TRBV5-1 and TRBJ2-3; D might be TRBD1 or TRBD2, each matching 5 bases. This CDR3 has 15 residues. Germline assignment: CDR1 SGHRS and CDR2 YFSETQ.

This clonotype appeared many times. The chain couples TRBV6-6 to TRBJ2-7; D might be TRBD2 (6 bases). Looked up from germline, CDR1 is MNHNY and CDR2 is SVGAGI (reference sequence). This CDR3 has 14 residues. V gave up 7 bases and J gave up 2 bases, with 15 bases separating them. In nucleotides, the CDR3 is TGTGCCAGCACCACGGGACTTGGGGCCTACGAGCAGTACTTC. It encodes CASTTGLGAYEQYF.

CDR3 region: CASATSGGADTQYF. The CDR3 coding sequence is TGTGCCAGTGCTACTAGCGGGGGGGCAGATACGCAGTATTTT. The chain couples TRBV6-1 to TRBJ2-3, with 13 positions matching TRBD2. V lost 9 bases and J lost 4; bases outside the gene matches: 4. CDR1 is MNHNS, CDR2 SASEGT, per germline. This CDR3 contains 14 residues.

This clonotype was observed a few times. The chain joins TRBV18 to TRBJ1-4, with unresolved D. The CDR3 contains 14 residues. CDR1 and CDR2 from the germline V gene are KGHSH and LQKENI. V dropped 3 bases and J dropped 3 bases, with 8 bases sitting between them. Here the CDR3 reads CASSPNHSNEKLFF. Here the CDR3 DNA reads TGTGCCAGCTCACCCAATCATTCTAATGAAAAACTGTTTTTT.

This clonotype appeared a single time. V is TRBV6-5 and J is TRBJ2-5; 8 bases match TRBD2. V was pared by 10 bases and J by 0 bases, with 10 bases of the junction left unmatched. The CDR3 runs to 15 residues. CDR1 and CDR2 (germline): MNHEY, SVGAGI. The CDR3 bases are TGTGCCACAGCAATAACTAGCGGAGACCAAGAGACCCAGTACTTC. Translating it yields CATAITSGDQETQYF.

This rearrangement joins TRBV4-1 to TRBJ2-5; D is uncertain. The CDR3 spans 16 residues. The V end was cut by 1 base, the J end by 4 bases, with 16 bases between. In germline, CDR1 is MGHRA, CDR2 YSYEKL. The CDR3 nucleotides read TGCGCCAGCAGCCAAGGGGCTCCCCTTCGCGGAGAGACCCAGTACTTC. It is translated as CASSQGAPLRGETQYF.

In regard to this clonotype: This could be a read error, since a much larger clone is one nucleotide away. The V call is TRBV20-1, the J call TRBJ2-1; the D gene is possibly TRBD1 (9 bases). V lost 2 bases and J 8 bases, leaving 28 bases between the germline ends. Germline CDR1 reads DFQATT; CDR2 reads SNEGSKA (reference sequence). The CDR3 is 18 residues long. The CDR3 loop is CSARIAGTGFGGRHEQFF. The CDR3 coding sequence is TGCAGTGCTAGAATAGCGGGGACAGGGTTCGGAGGGAGACATGAGCAGTTCTTC.

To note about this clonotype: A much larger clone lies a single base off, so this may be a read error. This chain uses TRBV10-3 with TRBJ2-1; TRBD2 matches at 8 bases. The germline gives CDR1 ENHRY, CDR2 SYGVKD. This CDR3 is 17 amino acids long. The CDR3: CAISAIAGGFSYNEQLF. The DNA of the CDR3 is TGTGCCATCAGTGCCATCGCGGGGGGCTTTTCCTACAATGAGCAGTTGTTC.

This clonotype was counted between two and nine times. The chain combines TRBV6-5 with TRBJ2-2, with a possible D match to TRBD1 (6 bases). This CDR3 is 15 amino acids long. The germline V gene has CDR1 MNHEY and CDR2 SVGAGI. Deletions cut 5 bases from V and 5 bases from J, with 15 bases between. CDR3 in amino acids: CASSTGQGVTGELFF. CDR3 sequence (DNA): TGTGCCAGCAGTACAGGGCAGGGAGTAACCGGGGAGCTGTTTTTT.

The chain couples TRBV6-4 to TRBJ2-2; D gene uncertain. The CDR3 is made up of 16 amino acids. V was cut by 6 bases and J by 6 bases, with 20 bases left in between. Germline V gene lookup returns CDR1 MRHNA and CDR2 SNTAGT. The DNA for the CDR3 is TGTGCCAGCAGCCATTCTAGAGGCCACCAAGCCGGGGAGCTGTTTTTT. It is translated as CASSHSRGHQAGELFF.

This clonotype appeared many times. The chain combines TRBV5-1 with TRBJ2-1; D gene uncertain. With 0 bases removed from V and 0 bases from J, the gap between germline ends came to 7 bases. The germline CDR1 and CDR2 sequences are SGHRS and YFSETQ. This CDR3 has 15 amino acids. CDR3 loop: CASSLEWSSYNEQFF. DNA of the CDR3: TGCGCCAGCAGCTTGGAATGGAGCTCCTACAATGAGCAGTTCTTC. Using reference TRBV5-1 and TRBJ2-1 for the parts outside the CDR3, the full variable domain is KAGVTQTPRYLIKTRGQQVTLSCSPISGHRSVSWYQQTPGQGLQFLFEYFSETQRNKGNFPGRFSGRQFSNSRSEMNVSTLELGDSALYLCASSLEWSSYNEQFFGPGTRLTVL.

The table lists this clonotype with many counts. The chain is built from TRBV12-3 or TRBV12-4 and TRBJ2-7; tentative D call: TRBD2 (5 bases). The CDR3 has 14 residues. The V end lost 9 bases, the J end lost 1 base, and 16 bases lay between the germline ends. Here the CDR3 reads CASKWKRLSYEQYF. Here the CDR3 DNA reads TGTGCCAGTAAGTGGAAGCGGTTATCCTACGAGCAGTACTTC.

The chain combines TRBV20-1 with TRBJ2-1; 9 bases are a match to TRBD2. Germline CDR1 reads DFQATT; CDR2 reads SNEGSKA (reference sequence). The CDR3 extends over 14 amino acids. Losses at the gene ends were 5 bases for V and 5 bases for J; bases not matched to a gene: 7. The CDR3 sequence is CSAYKRGENNEQFF. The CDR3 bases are TGCAGTGCTTACAAGCGGGGGGAGAACAATGAGCAGTTCTTC.

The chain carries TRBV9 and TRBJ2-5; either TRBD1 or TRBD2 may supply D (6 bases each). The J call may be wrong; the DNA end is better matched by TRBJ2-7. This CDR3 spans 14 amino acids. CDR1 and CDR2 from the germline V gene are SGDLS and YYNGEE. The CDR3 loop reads CASSVAGGRDEQYF. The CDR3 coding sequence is TGTGCCAGCAGCGTAGCCGGGGGCAGGGACGAGCAGTACTTC.

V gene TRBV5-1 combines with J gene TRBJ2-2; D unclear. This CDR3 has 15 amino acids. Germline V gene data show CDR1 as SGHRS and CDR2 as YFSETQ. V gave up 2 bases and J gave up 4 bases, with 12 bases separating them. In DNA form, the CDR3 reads TGCGCCAGCAGCTTTCTATCCAGTTCCACCGGGGAGCTGTTTTTT. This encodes CASSFLSSSTGELFF.

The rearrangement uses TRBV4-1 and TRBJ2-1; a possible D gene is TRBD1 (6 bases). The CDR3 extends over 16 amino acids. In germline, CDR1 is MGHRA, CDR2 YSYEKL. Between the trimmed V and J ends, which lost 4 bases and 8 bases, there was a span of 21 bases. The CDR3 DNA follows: TGCGCCAGCAGCCCCTCCGGGACAAGTGCAACGGATGAGCAGTTCTTC. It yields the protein CASSPSGTSATDEQFF.

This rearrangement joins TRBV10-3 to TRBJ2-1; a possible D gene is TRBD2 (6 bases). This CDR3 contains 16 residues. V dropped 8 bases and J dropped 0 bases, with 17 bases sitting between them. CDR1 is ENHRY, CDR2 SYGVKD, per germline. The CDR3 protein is CAIGGDGTSSYNEQFF. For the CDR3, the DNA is TGTGCCATCGGCGGAGACGGGACTTCCTCCTACAATGAGCAGTTCTTC.